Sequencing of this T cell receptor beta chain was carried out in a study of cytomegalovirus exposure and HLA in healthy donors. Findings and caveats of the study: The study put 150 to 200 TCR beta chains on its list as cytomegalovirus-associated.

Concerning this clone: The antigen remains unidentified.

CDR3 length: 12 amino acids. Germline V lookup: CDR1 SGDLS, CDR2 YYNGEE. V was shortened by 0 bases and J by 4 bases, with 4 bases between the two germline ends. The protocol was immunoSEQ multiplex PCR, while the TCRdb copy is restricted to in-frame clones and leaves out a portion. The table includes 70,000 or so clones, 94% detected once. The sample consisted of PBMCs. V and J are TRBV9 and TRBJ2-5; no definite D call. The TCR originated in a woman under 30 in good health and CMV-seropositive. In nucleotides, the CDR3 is TGTGCCAGCAGCGTAGCCCTAGAGACCCAGTACTTC. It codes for CASSVALETQYF.